This TCR beta chain derives from a study of blood T cell repertoires in COVID-19 (dated by TCRdb to 2019 to 2021). A note on the overall study: Collaborator samples came from the United States, Italy and Spain and covered acute and convalescent phases of COVID-19. A de-identified subject ID, COVID-19 status, age in years and sex were almost always included in the sample metadata. Where HLA class I and class II types were available, the types were taken from metadata supplied by the sample provider, not from assay-based typing. The material from the prospective study consisted of cDNA or gDNA derived from T cells, B-cell-depleted T cells, or PBMCs. Deeply sampled blood TCRbeta repertoires from subjects exposed to, actively infected with, or recovered from COVID-19 were included in the dataset. The samples were drawn from the first 160 participants of the ongoing ImmuneRACE study and from over 950 subjects provided by 6 global collaborators. The repertoires were released in a freely available public database meant as a resource for research on the immune response to SARS-CoV-2.

Turning to this clone: Its recognized antigen is unknown. Per-nucleotide qualities are absent, and no much larger clonotype sits a single base away.

General findings and caveats noted by the study authors: Clinical and demographic metadata were provided uncurated, with the amount varying by source and participant.

TCRbeta CDR3 regions were amplified from genomic DNA by means of the immunoSEQ Assay, a bias-controlled multiplex PCR. The authors' analysis ran thus. Within the assay, amplification of reference gene primers was used to estimate how many nucleated cells each sample contained. To quantify the absolute abundance of each unique TCRbeta CDR3 rearrangement, sequence reads were collapsed and filtered. For each sample, productive Simpson clonality was calculated by taking the square root of Simpson's diversity index across productive rearrangements. Drawn from immuneACCESS, this table holds only the in-frame rearrangements with V and J called that TCRdb kept. Clones are partly lost; checked studies trace under half to an unresolved V gene and leave the rest unexplained. The D gene and trimming were derived from the DNA, and the V and J assignments and clone size from that table. Recorded for this sample are about 200,000 clones; roughly nine tenths of them occurred a single time. The ten largest clones represent 0.75% to 0.95% of the sample.

Each collaborating institution followed its own protocols to collect whole blood in K2EDTA tubes. For TCRbeta analysis, collaborators shipped samples as frozen whole blood, isolated PBMCs, or DNA extracted from either of those sample types. Including the terminal cysteine and phenylalanine, the CDR3 comprises 15 residues. Here the CDR3 DNA is all that survives: 45 bases in frame from base 1. V sheds 4 bases and J sheds 0 bases, leaving 10 bases between their ends. CDR1 and CDR2 are drawn from the germline V gene: SNHLY, FYNNEI. This chain is built from TRBV2 and TRBJ1-5; no D gene is confidently identified. Sequences were obtained from peripheral blood. This clonotype was obtained from a woman aged 70-85 years with acute or convalescent COVID-19. The CDR3 protein: CASSVRDFSNQPQHF. The DNA reads TGTGCCAGCAGTGTGAGGGATTTTAGCAATCAGCCCCAGCATTTT.